This T cell receptor beta chain was observed in a study of monozygotic twins with inflammatory bowel disease. About this clonotype itself: Its specificity is not known.

The germline CDR1 and CDR2 sequences are SGHAT and FQNNGV. The CDR3 length is 14 residues. Overall study findings and caveats: It was in IBD patients that TCRbeta diversity (inverse Simpson) was lower than in healthy co-twins. Support for any single strong IBD-associated signal or clonotype was not found. The authors note that differing immunosuppressive treatments may have added variability to patient repertoires.

The study subjected TCRalpha and TCRbeta cDNA to two nested PCRs of about 17 and 10 cycles. TCRdb re-called the 5' RACE reads, yielding one record per CDR3 amino acid sequence without DNA. The listing records 150,000 or so distinct CDR3 sequences. The receptor was derived from a human donor with ulcerative colitis or Crohn's disease, or a healthy co-twin of an affected twin (not recorded which). This chain joins TRBV11-2 and TRBJ2-1. The sequenced material came from blood. CDR3 sequence reads: CASSLESRYNEQFF.